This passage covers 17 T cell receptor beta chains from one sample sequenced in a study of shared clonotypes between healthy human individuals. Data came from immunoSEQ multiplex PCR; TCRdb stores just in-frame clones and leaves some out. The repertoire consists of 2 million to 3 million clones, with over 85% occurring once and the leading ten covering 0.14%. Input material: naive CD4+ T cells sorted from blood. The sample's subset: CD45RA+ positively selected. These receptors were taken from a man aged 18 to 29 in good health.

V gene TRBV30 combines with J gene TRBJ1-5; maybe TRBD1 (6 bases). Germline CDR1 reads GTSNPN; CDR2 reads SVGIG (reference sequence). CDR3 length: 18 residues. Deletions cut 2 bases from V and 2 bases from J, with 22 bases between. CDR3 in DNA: TGTGCCTGGAGTAGGCGGGACACCCCAGGTTTAGGCAATCAGCCCCAGCATTTT. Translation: CAWSRRDTPGLGNQPQHF. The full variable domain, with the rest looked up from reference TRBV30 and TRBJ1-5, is SQTIHQWPATLVQPVGSPLSLECTVEGTSNPNLYWYRQAAGRGLQLLFYSVGIGQISSEVPQNLSASRPQDRQFILSSKKLLLSDSGFYLCAWSRRDTPGLGNQPQHFGDGTRLSIL.

As DNA, the CDR3 is TGCGCCAGCAGAATAGCGGGAGGATCCTACGAGCAGTACTTC. Translated: CASRIAGGSYEQYF. The V gene is TRBV10-2, the J gene TRBJ2-7; 10 bases are shared with TRBD2. V gave up 6 bases and J gave up 1 base; unmatched junction bases: 3. The CDR3 extends over 14 amino acids. Germline V gene data show CDR1 as WSHSY and CDR2 as SAAADI.

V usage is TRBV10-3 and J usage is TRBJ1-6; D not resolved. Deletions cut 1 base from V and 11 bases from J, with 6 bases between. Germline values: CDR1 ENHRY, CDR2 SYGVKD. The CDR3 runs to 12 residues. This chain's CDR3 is CAISELGTPLHF. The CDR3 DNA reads TGTGCCATCAGTGAGTTAGGTACACCCCTCCACTTT.

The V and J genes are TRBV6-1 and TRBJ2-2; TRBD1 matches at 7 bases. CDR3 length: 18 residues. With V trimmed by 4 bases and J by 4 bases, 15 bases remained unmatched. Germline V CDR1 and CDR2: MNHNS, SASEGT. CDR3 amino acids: CASSVLDRVERGTGELFF. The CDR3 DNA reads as TGTGCCAGCAGTGTACTTGACAGGGTGGAACGGGGCACCGGGGAGCTGTTTTTT.

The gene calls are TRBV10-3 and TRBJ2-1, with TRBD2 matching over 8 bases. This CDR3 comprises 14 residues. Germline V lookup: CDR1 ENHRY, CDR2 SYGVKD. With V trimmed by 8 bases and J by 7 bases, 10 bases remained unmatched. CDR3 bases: TGTGCCATCGGGAGGAGCGGGGGCGGAAATGAGCAGTTCTTC. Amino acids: CAIGRSGGGNEQFF.

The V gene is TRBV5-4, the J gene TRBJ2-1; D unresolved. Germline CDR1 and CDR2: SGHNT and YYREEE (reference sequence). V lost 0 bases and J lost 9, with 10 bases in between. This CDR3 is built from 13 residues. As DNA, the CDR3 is TGTGCCAGCAGCTTGGCTCAAGGGATTGAGCAGTTCTTC. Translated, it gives CASSLAQGIEQFF.

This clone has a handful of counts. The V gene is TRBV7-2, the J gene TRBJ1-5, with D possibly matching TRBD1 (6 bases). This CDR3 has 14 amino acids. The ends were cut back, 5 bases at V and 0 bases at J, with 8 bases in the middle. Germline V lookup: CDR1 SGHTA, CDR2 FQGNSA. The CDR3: CASSEDSSNQPQHF. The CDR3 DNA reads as TGTGCCAGCAGCGAGGACAGTAGCAATCAGCCCCAGCATTTT.

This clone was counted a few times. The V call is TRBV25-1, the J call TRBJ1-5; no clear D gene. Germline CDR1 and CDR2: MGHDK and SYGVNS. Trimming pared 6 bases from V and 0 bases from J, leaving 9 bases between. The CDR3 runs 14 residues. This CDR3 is CASRGSNSNQPQHF. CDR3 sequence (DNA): TGTGCCAGCAGGGGGAGTAATAGCAATCAGCCCCAGCATTTT.

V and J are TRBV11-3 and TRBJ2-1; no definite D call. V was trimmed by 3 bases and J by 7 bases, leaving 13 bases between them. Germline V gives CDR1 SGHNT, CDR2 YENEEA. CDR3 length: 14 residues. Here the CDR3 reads CASSFSVKGNEQFF. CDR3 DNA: TGTGCCAGCAGCTTCAGTGTCAAGGGAAATGAGCAGTTCTTC.

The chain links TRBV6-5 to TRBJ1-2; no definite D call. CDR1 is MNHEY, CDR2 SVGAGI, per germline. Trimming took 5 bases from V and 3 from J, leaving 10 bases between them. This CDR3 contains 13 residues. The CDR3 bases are TGTGCCAGCAGTGAAAGCTGGGACTATGGCTACACCTTC. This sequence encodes CASSESWDYGYTF.

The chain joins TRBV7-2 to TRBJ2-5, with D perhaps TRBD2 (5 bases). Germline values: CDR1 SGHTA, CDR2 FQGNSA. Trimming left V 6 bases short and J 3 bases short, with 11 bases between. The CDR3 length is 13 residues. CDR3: CASSRGLKETQYF. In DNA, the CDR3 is TGTGCCAGCAGTCGTGGACTGAAAGAGACCCAGTACTTC.

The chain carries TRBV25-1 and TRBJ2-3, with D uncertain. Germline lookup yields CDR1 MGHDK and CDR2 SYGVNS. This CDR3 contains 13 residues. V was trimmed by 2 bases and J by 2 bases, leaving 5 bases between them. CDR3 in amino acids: CASSEQITDTQYF. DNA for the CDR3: TGTGCCAGCAGTGAACAGATCACAGATACGCAGTATTTT.

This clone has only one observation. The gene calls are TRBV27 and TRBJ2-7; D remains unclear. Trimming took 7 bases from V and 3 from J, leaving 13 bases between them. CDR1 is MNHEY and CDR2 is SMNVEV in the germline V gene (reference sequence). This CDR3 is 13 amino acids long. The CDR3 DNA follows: TGTGCCAGCACAAACACTAAGGGCTACGAGCAGTACTTC. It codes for CASTNTKGYEQYF.

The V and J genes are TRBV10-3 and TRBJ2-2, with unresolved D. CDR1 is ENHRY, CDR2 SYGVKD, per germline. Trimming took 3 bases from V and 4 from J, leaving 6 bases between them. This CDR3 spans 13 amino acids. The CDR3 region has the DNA TGTGCCATCAGTGATCGGTTCACCGGGGAGCTGTTTTTT. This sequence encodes CAISDRFTGELFF.

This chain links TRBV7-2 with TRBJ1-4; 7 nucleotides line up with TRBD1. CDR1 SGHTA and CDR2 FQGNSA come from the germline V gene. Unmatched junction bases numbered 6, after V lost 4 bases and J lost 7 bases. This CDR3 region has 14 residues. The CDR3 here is CASSSSGQAEKLFF. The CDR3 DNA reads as TGTGCCAGCAGCTCCAGCGGACAGGCTGAAAAACTGTTTTTT.

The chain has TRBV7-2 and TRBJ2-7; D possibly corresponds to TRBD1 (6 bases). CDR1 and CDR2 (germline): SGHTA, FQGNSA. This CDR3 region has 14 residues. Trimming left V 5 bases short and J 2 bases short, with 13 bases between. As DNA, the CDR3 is TGTGCCAGCAGCCAAATTGGGGGCGCCTACGAGCAGTACTTC. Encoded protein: CASSQIGGAYEQYF.

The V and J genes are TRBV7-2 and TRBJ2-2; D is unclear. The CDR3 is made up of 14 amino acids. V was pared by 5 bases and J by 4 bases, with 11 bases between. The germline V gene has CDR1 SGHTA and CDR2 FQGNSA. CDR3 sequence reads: CASSLESGTGELFF. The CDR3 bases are TGTGCCAGCAGCCTTGAATCAGGCACCGGGGAGCTGTTTTTT.